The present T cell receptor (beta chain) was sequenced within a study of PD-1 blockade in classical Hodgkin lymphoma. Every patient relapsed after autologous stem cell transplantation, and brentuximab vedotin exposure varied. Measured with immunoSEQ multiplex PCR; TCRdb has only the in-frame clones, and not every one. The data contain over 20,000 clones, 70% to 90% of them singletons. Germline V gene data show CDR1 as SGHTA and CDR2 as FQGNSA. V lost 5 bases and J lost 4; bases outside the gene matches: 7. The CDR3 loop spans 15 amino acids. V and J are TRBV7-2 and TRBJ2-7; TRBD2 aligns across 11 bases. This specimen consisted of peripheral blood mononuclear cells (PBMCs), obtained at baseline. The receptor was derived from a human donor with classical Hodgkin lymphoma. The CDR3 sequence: CASSLTSSGGYEQYF. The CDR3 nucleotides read TGTGCCAGCAGCCTAACCTCTAGCGGGGGGTACGAGCAGTACTTC.